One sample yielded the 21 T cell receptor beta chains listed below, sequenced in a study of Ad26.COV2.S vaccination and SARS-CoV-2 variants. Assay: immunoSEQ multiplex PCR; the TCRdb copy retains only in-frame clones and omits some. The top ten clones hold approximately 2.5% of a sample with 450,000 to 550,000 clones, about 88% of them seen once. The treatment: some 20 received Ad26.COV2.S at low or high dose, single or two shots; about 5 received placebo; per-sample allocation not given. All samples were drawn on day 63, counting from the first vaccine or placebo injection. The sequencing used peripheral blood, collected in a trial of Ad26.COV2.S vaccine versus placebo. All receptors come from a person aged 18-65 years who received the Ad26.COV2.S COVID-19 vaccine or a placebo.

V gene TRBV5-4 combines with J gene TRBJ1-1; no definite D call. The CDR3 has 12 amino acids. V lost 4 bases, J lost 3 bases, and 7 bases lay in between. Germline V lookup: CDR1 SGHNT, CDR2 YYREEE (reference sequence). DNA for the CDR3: TGTGCCAGCAGCCCATCGGACACTGAAGCTTTCTTT. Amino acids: CASSPSDTEAFF.

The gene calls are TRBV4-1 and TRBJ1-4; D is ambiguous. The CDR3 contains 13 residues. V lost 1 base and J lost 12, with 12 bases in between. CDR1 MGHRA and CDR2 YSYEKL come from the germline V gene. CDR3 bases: TGCGCCAGCAGCCAAGTTGGTTTAACAGAACTGTTTTTT. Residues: CASSQVGLTELFF.

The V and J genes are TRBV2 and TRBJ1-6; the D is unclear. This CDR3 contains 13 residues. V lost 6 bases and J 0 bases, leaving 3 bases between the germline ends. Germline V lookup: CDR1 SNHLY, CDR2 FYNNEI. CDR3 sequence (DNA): TGTGCCAGCAGAGGCTCCTATAATTCACCCCTCCACTTT. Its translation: CASRGSYNSPLHF.

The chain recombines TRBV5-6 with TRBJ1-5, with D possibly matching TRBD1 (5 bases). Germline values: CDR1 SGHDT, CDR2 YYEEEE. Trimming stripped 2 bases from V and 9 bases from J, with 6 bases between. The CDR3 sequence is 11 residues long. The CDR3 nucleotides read TGTGCCAGCAGCTTTAGGGGGCCCCAGCATTTT. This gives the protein CASSFRGPQHF.

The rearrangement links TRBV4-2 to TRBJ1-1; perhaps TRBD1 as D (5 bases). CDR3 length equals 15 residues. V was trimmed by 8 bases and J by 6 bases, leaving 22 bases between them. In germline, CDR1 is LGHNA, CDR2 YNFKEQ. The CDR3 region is CASGAGRGRGAEAFF. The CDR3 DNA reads TGTGCCAGCGGGGCAGGCAGAGGCAGAGGGGCTGAAGCTTTCTTT.

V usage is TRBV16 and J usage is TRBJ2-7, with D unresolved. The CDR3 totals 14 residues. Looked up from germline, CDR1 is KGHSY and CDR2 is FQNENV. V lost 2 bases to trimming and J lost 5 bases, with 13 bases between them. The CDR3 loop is CASSQTGRSHEQYF. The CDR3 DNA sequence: TGTGCCAGCAGCCAAACGGGCAGGTCCCACGAGCAGTACTTC.

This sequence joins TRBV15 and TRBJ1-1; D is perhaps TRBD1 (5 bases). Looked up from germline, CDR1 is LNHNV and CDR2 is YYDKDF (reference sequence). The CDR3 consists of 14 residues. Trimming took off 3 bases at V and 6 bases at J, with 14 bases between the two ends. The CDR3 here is CATSSQVGQAEAFF. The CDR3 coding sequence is TGTGCCACCAGCAGCCAGGTGGGGCAGGCTGAAGCTTTCTTT.

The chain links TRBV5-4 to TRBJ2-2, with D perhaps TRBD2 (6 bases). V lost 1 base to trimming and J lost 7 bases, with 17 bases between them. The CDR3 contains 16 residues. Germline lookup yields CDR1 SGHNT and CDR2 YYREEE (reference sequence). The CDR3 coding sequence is TGTGCCAGCAGCTTGTCTGTTAGGAGGGAAAACGGGGAGCTGTTTTTT. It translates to CASSLSVRRENGELFF.

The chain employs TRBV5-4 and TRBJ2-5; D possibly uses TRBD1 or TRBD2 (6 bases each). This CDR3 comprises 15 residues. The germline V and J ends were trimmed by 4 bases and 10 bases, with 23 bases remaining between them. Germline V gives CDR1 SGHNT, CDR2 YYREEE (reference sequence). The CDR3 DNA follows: TGTGCCAGCAGCCTCCGGGGGCTTAAGGGCACAGGCCAGTACTTC. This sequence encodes CASSLRGLKGTGQYF.

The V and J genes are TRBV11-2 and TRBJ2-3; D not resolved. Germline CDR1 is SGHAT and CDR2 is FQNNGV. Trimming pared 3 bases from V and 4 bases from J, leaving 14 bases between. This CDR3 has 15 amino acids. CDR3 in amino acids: CASSFSLPLADTQYF. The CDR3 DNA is TGTGCCAGCAGCTTTAGCCTCCCCTTGGCAGATACGCAGTATTTT.

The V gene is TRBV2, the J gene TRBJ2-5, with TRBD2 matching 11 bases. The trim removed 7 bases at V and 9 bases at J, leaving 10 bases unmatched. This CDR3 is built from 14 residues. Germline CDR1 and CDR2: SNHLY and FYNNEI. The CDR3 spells CASMKRTSGLAQYF. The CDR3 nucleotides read TGTGCCAGCATGAAGAGGACTAGCGGGTTGGCCCAGTACTTC.

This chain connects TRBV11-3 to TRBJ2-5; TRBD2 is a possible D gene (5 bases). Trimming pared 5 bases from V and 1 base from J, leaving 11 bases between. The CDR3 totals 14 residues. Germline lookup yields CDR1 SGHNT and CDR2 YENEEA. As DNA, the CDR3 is TGTGCCAGCAGCCTCTGGCGGGTCCAAGAGACCCAGTACTTC. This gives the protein CASSLWRVQETQYF.

The CDR3 DNA reads TGTGCCAGCAGTGTCCGGCCCCAGACCGGGGAGCTGTTTTTT. The encoded protein is CASSVRPQTGELFF. The genes are TRBV6-4 and TRBJ2-2; D is ambiguous. The germline V gene has CDR1 MRHNA and CDR2 SNTAGT. V was shortened by 4 bases and J by 5 bases, with 11 bases between the two germline ends. There are 14 residues in the CDR3.

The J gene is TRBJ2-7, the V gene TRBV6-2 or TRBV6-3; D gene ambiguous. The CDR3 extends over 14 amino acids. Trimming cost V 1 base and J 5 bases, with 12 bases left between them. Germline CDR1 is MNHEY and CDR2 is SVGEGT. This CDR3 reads CASSYLYSVHEQYF. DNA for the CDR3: TGTGCCAGCAGTTACTTGTACTCCGTCCACGAGCAGTACTTC.

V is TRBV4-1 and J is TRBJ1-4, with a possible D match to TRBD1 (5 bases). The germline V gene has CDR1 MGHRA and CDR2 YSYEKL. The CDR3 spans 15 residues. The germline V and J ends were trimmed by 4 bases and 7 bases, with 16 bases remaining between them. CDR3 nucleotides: TGCGCCAGCAGCCCCGGAACGTCCGGGGGTGAAAAACTGTTTTTT. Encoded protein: CASSPGTSGGEKLFF.

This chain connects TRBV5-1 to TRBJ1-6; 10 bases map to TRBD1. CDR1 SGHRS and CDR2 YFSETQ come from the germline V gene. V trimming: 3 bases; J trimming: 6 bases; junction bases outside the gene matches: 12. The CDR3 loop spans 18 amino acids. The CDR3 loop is CASSSRGVDRGINSPLHF. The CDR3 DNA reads TGCGCCAGCAGCTCTAGGGGTGTGGACAGGGGGATTAATTCACCCCTCCACTTT.

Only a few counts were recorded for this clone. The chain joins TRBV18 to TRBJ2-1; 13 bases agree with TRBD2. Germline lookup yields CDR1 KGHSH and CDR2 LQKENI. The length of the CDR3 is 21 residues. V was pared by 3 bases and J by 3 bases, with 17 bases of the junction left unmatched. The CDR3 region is CASSPSRLAGGLTRIYNEQFF. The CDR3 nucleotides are TGTGCCAGCTCACCTTCCCGACTAGCGGGAGGCCTTACTAGGATCTACAATGAGCAGTTCTTC.

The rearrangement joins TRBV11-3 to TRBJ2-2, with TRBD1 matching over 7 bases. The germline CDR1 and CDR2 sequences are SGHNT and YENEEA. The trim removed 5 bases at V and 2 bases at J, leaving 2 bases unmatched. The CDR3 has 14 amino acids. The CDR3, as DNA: TGTGCCAGCAGCCCAGGGGGTAACACCGGGGAGCTGTTTTTT. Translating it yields CASSPGGNTGELFF.

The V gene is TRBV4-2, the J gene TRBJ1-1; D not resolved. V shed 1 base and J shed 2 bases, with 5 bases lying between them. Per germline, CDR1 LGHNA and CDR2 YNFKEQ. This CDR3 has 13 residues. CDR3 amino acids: CASSQVHNTEAFF. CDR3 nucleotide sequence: TGTGCCAGCAGCCAAGTTCATAACACTGAAGCTTTCTTT.

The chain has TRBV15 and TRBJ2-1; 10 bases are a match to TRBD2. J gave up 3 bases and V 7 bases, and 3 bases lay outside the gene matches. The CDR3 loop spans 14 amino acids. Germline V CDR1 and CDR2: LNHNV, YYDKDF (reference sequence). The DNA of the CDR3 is TGTGCCACCACAGCGGGGGGGGACTACAATGAGCAGTTCTTC. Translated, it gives CATTAGGDYNEQFF.

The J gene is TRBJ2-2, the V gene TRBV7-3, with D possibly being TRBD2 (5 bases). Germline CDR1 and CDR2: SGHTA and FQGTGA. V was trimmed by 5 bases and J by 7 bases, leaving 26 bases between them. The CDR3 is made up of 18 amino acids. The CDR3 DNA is TGTGCCAGCAGCCGTAAACCCAAGAATTCTCTACTAGGCGGGGAGCTGTTTTTT. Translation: CASSRKPKNSLLGGELFF. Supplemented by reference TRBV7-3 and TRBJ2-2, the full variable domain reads GAGVSQTPSNKVTEKGKYVELRCDPISGHTALYWYRQSLGQGPEFLIYFQGTGAADDSGLPNDRFFAVRPEGSVSTLKIQRTERGDSAVYLCASSRKPKNSLLGGELFFGEGSRLTVL.